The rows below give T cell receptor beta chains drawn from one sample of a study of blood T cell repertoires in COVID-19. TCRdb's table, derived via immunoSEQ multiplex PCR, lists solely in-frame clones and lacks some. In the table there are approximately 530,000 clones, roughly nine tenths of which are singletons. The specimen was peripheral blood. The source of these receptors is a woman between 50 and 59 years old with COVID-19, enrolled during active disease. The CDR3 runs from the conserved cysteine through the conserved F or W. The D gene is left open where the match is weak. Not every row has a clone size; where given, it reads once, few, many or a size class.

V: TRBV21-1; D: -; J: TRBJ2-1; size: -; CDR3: CASSKPNRYNEQFF; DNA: TGTGCCAGCAGCAAACCTAACAGGTACAATGAGCAGTTCTTC
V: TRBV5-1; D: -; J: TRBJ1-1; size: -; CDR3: CASSLDLGLTEAFF; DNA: TGCGCCAGCAGCTTGGATCTGGGGCTCACTGAAGCTTTCTTT
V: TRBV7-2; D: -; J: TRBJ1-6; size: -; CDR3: CASSLVRAGDNSPLHF; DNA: TGTGCCAGCAGCTTAGTCCGGGCGGGTGATAATTCACCCCTCCACTTT
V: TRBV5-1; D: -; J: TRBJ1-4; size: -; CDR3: CASSFNYEKLFF; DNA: TGCGCCAGCAGCTTTAACTATGAAAAACTGTTTTTT
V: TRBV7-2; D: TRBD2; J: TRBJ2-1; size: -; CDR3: CASSLRRGGPNEQFF; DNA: TGTGCCAGCAGCTTACGGCGGGGGGGCCCCAATGAGCAGTTCTTC
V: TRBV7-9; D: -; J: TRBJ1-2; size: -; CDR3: CASSLQTNYGYTF; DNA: TGTGCCAGCAGCTTACAGACTAACTATGGCTACACCTTC
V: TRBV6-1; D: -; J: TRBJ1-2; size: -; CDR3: CASSEGAWGYTF; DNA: TGTGCCAGCAGTGAGGGGGCTTGGGGCTACACCTTC
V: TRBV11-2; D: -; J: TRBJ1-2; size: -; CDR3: CASSLGGEGGYTF; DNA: TGTGCCAGCAGCTTAGGGGGGGAAGGGGGCTACACCTTC
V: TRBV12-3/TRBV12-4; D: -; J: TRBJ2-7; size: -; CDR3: CASSFSVFYEQYF; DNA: TGTGCCAGCAGTTTTTCAGTTTTCTACGAGCAGTACTTC
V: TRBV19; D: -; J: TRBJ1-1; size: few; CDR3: CASSKGQLNTEAFF; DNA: TGTGCCAGTAGTAAGGGGCAGCTGAACACTGAAGCTTTCTTT
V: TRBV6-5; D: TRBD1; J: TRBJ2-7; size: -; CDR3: CASFGTALLEQYF; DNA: TGTGCCAGCTTCGGGACAGCCTTATTGGAGCAGTACTTC
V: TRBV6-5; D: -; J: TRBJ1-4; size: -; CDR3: CAVPSGLANEKLFF; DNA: TGTGCCGTCCCGAGCGGATTGGCTAATGAAAAACTGTTTTTT
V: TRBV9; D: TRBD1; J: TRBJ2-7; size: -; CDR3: CASSAGDRGTYEQYF; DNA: TGTGCCAGCAGCGCCGGGGACAGGGGTACCTACGAGCAGTACTTC
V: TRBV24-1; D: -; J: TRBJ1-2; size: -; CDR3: CATSVGANYGYTF; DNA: TGTGCCACCAGTGTGGGAGCTAACTATGGCTACACCTTC
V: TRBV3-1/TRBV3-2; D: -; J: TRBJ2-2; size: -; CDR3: CASSLRGGGDNTGELFF; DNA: TGTGCCAGCAGCCTTCGGGGCGGGGGCGATAACACCGGGGAGCTGTTTTTT
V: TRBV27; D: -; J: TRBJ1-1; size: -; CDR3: CASSFGRGLNTEAFF; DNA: TGTGCCAGCAGTTTTGGGAGGGGCTTGAACACTGAAGCTTTCTTT
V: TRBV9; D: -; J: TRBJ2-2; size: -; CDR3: CASSVRGGDSNTGELFF; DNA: TGTGCCAGCAGCGTAAGAGGAGGGGACTCGAACACCGGGGAGCTGTTTTTT
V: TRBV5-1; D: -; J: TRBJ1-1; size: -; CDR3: CASSRMTGQLNTEAFF; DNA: TGCGCCAGCAGCCGGATGACCGGACAGTTGAACACTGAAGCTTTCTTT
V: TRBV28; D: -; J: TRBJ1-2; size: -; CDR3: CASSFRDYGYTF; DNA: TGTGCCAGCAGTTTTAGAGACTATGGCTACACCTTC
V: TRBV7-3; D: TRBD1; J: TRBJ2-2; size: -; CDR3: CASSLVDRGTNTGELFF; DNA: TGTGCCAGCAGCTTAGTCGACAGGGGAACGAACACCGGGGAGCTGTTTTTT
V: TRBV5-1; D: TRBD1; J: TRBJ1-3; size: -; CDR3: CASSQTGGRGNTIYF; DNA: TGCGCCAGCAGCCAGACAGGGGGCCGCGGAAACACCATATATTTT
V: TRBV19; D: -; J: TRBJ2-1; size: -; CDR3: CASTGGVPLYNEQFF; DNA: TGTGCCAGTACCGGAGGGGTCCCGTTGTACAATGAGCAGTTCTTC
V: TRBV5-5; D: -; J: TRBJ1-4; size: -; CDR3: CASSLSAPQMVFF; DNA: TGTGCCAGCAGTCTGTCCGCCCCTCAGATGGTGTTTTTT
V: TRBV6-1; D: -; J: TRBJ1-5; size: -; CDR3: CASSEPSRGWNQPQHF; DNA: TGTGCCAGCAGTGAACCCAGCCGGGGATGGAATCAGCCCCAGCATTTT
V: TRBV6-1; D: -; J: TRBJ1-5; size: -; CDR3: CASSESNQPQHF; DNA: TGTGCCAGCAGTGAGAGTAATCAGCCCCAGCATTTT
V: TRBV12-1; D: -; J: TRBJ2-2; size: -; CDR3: CASSRSLRDPGGVGELFF; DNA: TGTGCCAGCAGTCGATCACTTCGGGATCCGGGAGGAGTAGGGGAGCTGTTTTTT
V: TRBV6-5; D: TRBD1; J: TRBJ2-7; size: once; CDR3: CASKPGQGNGEQYF; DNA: TGTGCCAGCAAGCCGGGACAGGGGAACGGGGAGCAGTACTTC